This TCR beta chain originates from a study of shared clonotypes between healthy human individuals. Study context: Used for every donor were three CD4 naive, three CD4 memory, two CD8 naive and one CD8 memory plate.

The material for each subset, its genomic DNA, was split evenly across several immunoSEQ plates. Data came from immunoSEQ multiplex PCR; TCRdb stores just in-frame clones and leaves some out. The table shows more than 900,000 clones, with 70% to 80% occurring only once. Findings and limits, study-wide: Naive subsets generally exceeded memory subsets in estimated richness.

Each donor was a Caucasian adult residing in Nashville, Tennessee. Points on this clone: The antigen is undetermined.

CDR3 length: 14 residues. V lost 6 bases and J lost 8; bases outside the gene matches: 9. Germline V lookup: CDR1 SNHLY, CDR2 FYNNEI. The rearrangement joins TRBV2 to TRBJ1-4, with 7 bases aligning to TRBD1. Sequencing used memory CD4+ T cells from PBMCs. The subset is: CD45RA-negative fraction. This clonotype originated in a man aged 18 to 29 in good health. Some clones in this sample may be carry-over from other donors' samples. CDR3 loop: CASSRQGVKEKLFF. CDR3 DNA sequence: TGTGCCAGCAGCCGCCAGGGGGTTAAAGAAAAACTGTTTTTT.